One sample yielded the 3 T cell receptor beta chains listed below, sequenced in a study of CD8 T cells in ankylosing spondylitis. Points from the study as a whole: In ankylosing spondylitis blood, a motif of roughly eight highly homologous TCR beta variants appeared characteristic.

Each CDR3 protein is one row after TCRdb ran MiXCR on the 5' RACE reads. Of about 540,000 distinct CDR3 sequences listed, roughly 13% are singletons. No antigen has been assigned to these receptors. The sequenced material came from blood, either unsorted or a sorted T cell fraction (not recorded which). These receptors all stem from a male donor with ankylosing spondylitis.

The gene calls are TRBV10-3 and TRBJ2-3; TRBD2 agrees at 8 bases. V shed 3 bases and J 0 bases; nucleotides not matched to a gene: 5. This CDR3 has 16 residues. CDR1 ENHRY and CDR2 SYGVKD come from the germline V gene. CDR3 sequence (DNA): TGTGCCATCAGTGAACGACTAGCGAATAGCACAGATACGCAGTATTTT. Residues: CAISERLANSTDTQYF.

The V gene is TRBV7-9, the J gene TRBJ2-1; D possibly corresponds to TRBD2 (6 bases). CDR1 is SEHNR, CDR2 FQNEAQ, per germline (reference sequence). The CDR3 length is 11 residues. V lost 4 bases, J lost 9 bases, and 7 bases lay in between. CDR3 in amino acids: CASSWGVEQFF. CDR3 sequence (DNA): TGTGCCAGCAGCTGGGGGGTTGAGCAGTTCTTC. Full variable domain (missing parts from reference TRBV7-9 and TRBJ2-1): DTGVSQNPRHKITKRGQNVTFRCDPISEHNRLYWYRQTLGQGPEFLTYFQNEAQLEKSRLLSDRFSAERPKGSFSTLEIQRTEQGDSAMYLCASSWGVEQFFGPGTRLTVL.

At least ten counts were recorded for this clonotype. The chain recombines TRBV5-5 with TRBJ1-1; D gene uncertain. Germline assignment: CDR1 SGHKS and CDR2 YYEKEE (reference sequence). This CDR3 contains 13 residues. V lost 1 base, J lost 4 bases, and 8 bases lay in between. CDR3 sequence reads: CASSLRMGTEAFF. The CDR3 nucleotides read TGTGCCAGCAGCTTGAGGATGGGCACTGAAGCTTTCTTT.